These 21 T cell receptor beta chains originate from one sample sequenced in a study of blood T cell repertoires in COVID-19 (dated by TCRdb to between 2020 and 2021). The library was obtained by the immunoSEQ multiplex PCR assay. TCRdb carries this immuneACCESS record with in-frame sequences only. Its versions omit some clonotypes, under half of them owing to an unresolved V gene in the studies checked, with the rest unexplained. The sample profile shows under 200,000 clones; approximately 90% of them were found once. The top ten clonotypes cover 20% to 25% of the sample. Sequenced: peripheral blood. These TCRs come from a man aged 60-69 years with active or convalescent COVID-19.

This chain links TRBV6-5 with TRBJ2-7; D call uncertain. The CDR3 extends over 11 amino acids. Looked up from germline, CDR1 is MNHEY and CDR2 is SVGAGI. The V gene lost 1 base and the J gene lost 5 bases, with 3 bases spanning the gap. The CDR3 spells CASSYYNEQYF. The CDR3 DNA reads as TGTGCCAGCAGTTACTACAACGAGCAGTACTTC.

The chain employs TRBV7-9 and TRBJ1-2; 8 bases are shared with TRBD1. Trimming cost V 3 bases and J 4 bases; bases outside gene matches: 4. This CDR3 is 14 amino acids long. Germline CDR1 and CDR2: SEHNR and FQNEAQ (reference sequence). This CDR3 reads CASSFETGAYGYTF. CDR3 bases: TGTGCCAGCAGCTTTGAGACAGGGGCCTATGGCTACACCTTC. The full variable domain, its missing parts supplied by reference TRBV7-9 and TRBJ1-2, is DTGVSQNPRHKITKRGQNVTFRCDPISEHNRLYWYRQTLGQGPEFLTYFQNEAQLEKSRLLSDRFSAERPKGSFSTLEIQRTEQGDSAMYLCASSFETGAYGYTFGSGTRLTVV.

The chain recombines TRBV2 with TRBJ1-2; D call uncertain. This CDR3 region has 16 residues. The ends were cut back, 0 bases at V and 5 bases at J, with 16 bases in the middle. The germline CDR1 and CDR2 sequences are SNHLY and FYNNEI. CDR3 bases: TGTGCCAGCAGTGAAGCGCTTGGTGGCAGAGGTTATGGCTACACCTTC. It codes for CASSEALGGRGYGYTF.

This sequence joins TRBV5-1 and TRBJ1-4; no clear D. This CDR3 has 15 residues. Germline CDR1 SGHRS, CDR2 YFSETQ. V dropped 0 bases and J dropped 4 bases, with 10 bases sitting between them. CDR3 protein: CASSLVGVDNEKLFF. The CDR3 DNA follows: TGCGCCAGCAGCTTGGTCGGGGTCGATAATGAAAAACTGTTTTTT.

The chain carries TRBV5-5 and TRBJ2-1; 7 bases align to TRBD2. V trimming: 4 bases; J trimming: 6 bases; junction bases outside the gene matches: 16. Germline CDR1 and CDR2: SGHKS and YYEKEE (reference sequence). This CDR3 has 17 residues. Here the CDR3 DNA reads TGTGCCAGCAGCACGGGACCACTAGCGTCGGTATCCAATGAGCAGTTCTTC. It yields the protein CASSTGPLASVSNEQFF.

Points on this clone: The same CDR3 also results from other DNA sequences found in this sample. V and J are TRBV7-6 and TRBJ1-1; TRBD1 aligns across 7 bases. Trimming cost V 1 base and J 1 base; bases outside gene matches: 3. Germline-derived CDR1 and CDR2 are SGHVS and FNYEAQ. CDR3 length: 15 amino acids. The CDR3 loop is CASSLGHRGNTEAFF. The CDR3 DNA is TGTGCCAGCAGCTTAGGTCACAGGGGGAACACTGAAGCTTTCTTT. Full variable domain (outside the CDR3, taken from reference TRBV7-6 and TRBJ1-1): GAGVSQSPRYKVTKRGQDVALRCDPISGHVSLYWYRQALGQGPEFLTYFNYEAQQDKSGLPNDRFSAERPEGSISTLTIQRTEQRDSAMYRCASSLGHRGNTEAFFGQGTRLTVV.

This clone was recorded a few times. The chain carries TRBV28 and TRBJ1-1, with D possibly TRBD1 on 5 matching bases. Germline loops: CDR1 MDHEN, CDR2 SYDVKM. Trimming took 5 bases from V and 1 from J, leaving 8 bases between them. This CDR3 has 13 amino acids. The chain's CDR3 is CASSVQGNTEAFF. CDR3 sequence (DNA): TGTGCCAGCAGTGTGCAGGGGAACACTGAAGCTTTCTTT.

The CDR3 here is CASSPTGLNTGELFF. The CDR3, as DNA: TGCGCCAGCAGCCCGACAGGGCTGAACACCGGGGAGCTGTTTTTT. The chain couples TRBV5-1 to TRBJ2-2, with 7 nucleotides matching TRBD1. Germline V lookup: CDR1 SGHRS, CDR2 YFSETQ. The CDR3 loop spans 15 amino acids. Germline trimming cut 4 bases from V and 1 base from J; bases unmatched to any gene: 4.

Note on this clone: A read error may produce the germline difference seen at one junction end. As DNA, the CDR3 is TGCGCCAGCAGCTTGTGGGGGACAGGGGCTGATGCTTTCTTT. Encoded protein: CASSLWGTGADAFF. The genes are TRBV5-1 and TRBJ1-1; 10 positions match TRBD1. CDR1 is SGHRS and CDR2 is YFSETQ in the germline V gene. The CDR3 has 14 residues.

V usage is TRBV28 and J usage is TRBJ1-6, with 7 bases that match TRBD1. This CDR3 has 14 residues. Germline V gene data show CDR1 as MDHEN and CDR2 as SYDVKM. Trimming at V came to 7 bases and at J to 9 bases, leaving 9 bases not matched to a gene. The CDR3: CASITGTVSSPLHF. CDR3 nucleotide sequence: TGTGCCAGCATCACAGGGACAGTAAGTTCACCCCTCCACTTT.

The chain recombines TRBV14 with TRBJ1-4; 8 nucleotides match TRBD1. V lost 4 bases and J lost 2; bases outside the gene matches: 6. Germline CDR1 and CDR2: SGHDN and FVKESK. CDR3 length: 16 residues. CDR3 loop: CASSPRQGLTNEKLFF. CDR3 bases: TGTGCCAGCAGCCCGAGACAGGGGCTTACTAATGAAAAACTGTTTTTT.

The chain has TRBV29-1 and TRBJ2-1, with D tentatively TRBD2 (6 bases). The CDR3 length is 14 residues. Per germline, CDR1 SQVTM and CDR2 ANQGSEA. V lost 6 bases and J lost 7, with 19 bases in between. CDR3 loop: CSVAEAGFGNEQFF. CDR3 sequence (DNA): TGCAGCGTGGCCGAAGCGGGCTTCGGTAATGAGCAGTTCTTC.

The CDR3 region is CASRSLAGEGQETQYF. CDR3 nucleotide sequence: TGTGCCAGCAGGAGTCTAGCGGGGGAAGGCCAAGAGACCCAGTACTTC. V and J are TRBV6-6 and TRBJ2-5; 10 bases map to TRBD2. This CDR3 has 16 amino acids. J was trimmed by 1 base and V by 6 bases; bases with no gene match: 8. Germline lookup yields CDR1 MNHNY and CDR2 SVGAGI (reference sequence).

The rearrangement joins TRBV5-1 to TRBJ1-1; TRBD1 matches 9 bases. In germline, CDR1 is SGHRS, CDR2 YFSETQ. The CDR3 runs 14 residues. With V trimmed by 0 bases and J by 7 bases, 4 bases remained unmatched. The CDR3 DNA reads as TGCGCCAGCAGCTTGGTTCGACAGGGGGGTGAAGCTTTCTTT. Its protein is CASSLVRQGGEAFF.

The chain carries TRBV6-6 and TRBJ1-4, with 7 bases that match TRBD1. The trim removed 8 bases at V and 4 bases at J, leaving 4 bases unmatched. This CDR3 comprises 13 residues. CDR1 is MNHNY and CDR2 is SVGAGI in the germline V gene (reference sequence). CDR3 nucleotide sequence: TGTGCCAGCCAGACAGGGAATAATGAAAAACTGTTTTTT. This codes for CASQTGNNEKLFF.

The rearrangement uses TRBV3-1 (or the pseudogene TRBV3-2) and TRBJ2-2; TRBD2 is a possible D gene (5 bases). CDR3 length: 16 residues. The ends were cut back, 6 bases at V and 5 bases at J, with 19 bases in the middle. Germline CDR1 LGHDT, CDR2 YNNKEL (reference sequence). As DNA, the CDR3 is TGTGCCAGCAGAAATTCCCCGGGATCAAGTACCGGGGAGCTGTTTTTT. Protein sequence: CASRNSPGSSTGELFF.

Only one count was recorded for this clone. This rearrangement joins TRBV6-5 to TRBJ2-5, with TRBD1 identical over 10 bases. The CDR3 runs 16 residues. With V trimmed by 1 base and J by 5 bases, 7 bases remained unmatched. Germline V gene data show CDR1 as MNHEY and CDR2 as SVGAGI. CDR3 in amino acids: CASSYFTGTGDETQYF. As DNA, the CDR3 is TGTGCCAGCAGTTACTTCACCGGGACAGGGGACGAGACCCAGTACTTC.

V gene TRBV30 combines with J gene TRBJ1-5; a weak D match, TRBD1 (5 bases). Germline CDR1 and CDR2: GTSNPN and SVGIG (reference sequence). The V end lost 3 bases, the J end lost 4 bases, and 10 bases lay between the germline ends. CDR3 length: 13 residues. The CDR3 is CAWSRDSNQPQHF. The CDR3 DNA reads as TGTGCCTGGAGCCGCGACAGTAATCAGCCCCAGCATTTT.

V usage is TRBV2 and J usage is TRBJ1-1; 10 nucleotides agree with TRBD1. The length of the CDR3 is 14 residues. Germline CDR1 reads SNHLY; CDR2 reads FYNNEI. With 6 bases clipped from V and 5 bases from J, the junction kept 6 bases outside the gene matches. CDR3 coding DNA: TGTGCCAGCAGAGGGGACAGGGGCGATACTGAAGCTTTCTTT. Amino acids: CASRGDRGDTEAFF.

The chain uses TRBV11-2 and TRBJ2-3; D may be TRBD2 (6 bases). The germline gives CDR1 SGHAT, CDR2 FQNNGV. The CDR3 totals 14 residues. V lost 1 base and J 2 bases, leaving 7 bases between the germline ends. The CDR3 loop is CASSLGGVTDTQYF. DNA of the CDR3: TGTGCCAGCAGCTTAGGCGGGGTCACAGATACGCAGTATTTT.

In DNA form, the CDR3 reads TGTGCCACTCGCAGCTCCTATAATTCACCCCTCCACTTT. Translating it yields CATRSSYNSPLHF. The chain carries TRBV24-1 and TRBJ1-6, with D hard to call. The CDR3 runs to 13 residues. The germline V gene encodes CDR1 KGHDR and CDR2 SFDVKD. Trimming took off 10 bases at V and 0 bases at J, with 6 bases between the two ends.